The 7 T cell receptor beta chains below all came from one sample that was sequenced in a study of shared clonotypes between healthy human individuals. Cells designated naive CD8 were CD45RO-negative and were positively selected for CCR7, with terminally differentiated effector memory CD45RA+ cells excluded. Libraries were prepared by immunoSEQ multiplex PCR; TCRdb keeps only in-frame clonotypes and omits some of them. The sample holds about 650,000 clones, over 95% seen once. Sample: naive CD8+ T cells sorted from blood. The receptors originated from a young woman in good health.

This chain uses TRBV5-1 with TRBJ2-7; D unresolved. In germline, CDR1 is SGHRS, CDR2 YFSETQ. The V end lost 6 bases, the J end lost 4 bases, and 14 bases lay between the germline ends. This CDR3 comprises 13 residues. The DNA for the CDR3 is TGCGCCAGCAAGCACAGAGAACCGTACGAGCAGTACTTC. Translated: CASKHREPYEQYF.

V is TRBV27 and J is TRBJ2-7; 8 nucleotides match TRBD2. This CDR3 contains 15 residues. Germline CDR1 reads MNHEY; CDR2 reads SMNVEV (reference sequence). Trimming took 8 bases from V and 4 from J; bases not matched to a gene: 13. CDR3 in amino acids: CASRYSGGRKYEQYF. CDR3 bases: TGTGCCAGCCGATACTCCGGCGGGAGGAAATACGAGCAGTACTTC.

The rearrangement uses TRBV7-9 and TRBJ2-1; D is perhaps TRBD1 or TRBD2 (5 bases each). Germline lookup yields CDR1 SEHNR and CDR2 FQNEAQ (reference sequence). V lost 1 base, J lost 6 bases, and 16 bases lay in between. CDR3 length equals 16 residues. CDR3 in DNA: TGTGCCAGCAGCTTAGAACGTAGCGTAAGGGGCAATGAGCAGTTCTTC. It codes for CASSLERSVRGNEQFF. Together with reference TRBV7-9 and TRBJ2-1, the CDR3 gives the full variable domain: DTGVSQNPRHKITKRGQNVTFRCDPISEHNRLYWYRQTLGQGPEFLTYFQNEAQLEKSRLLSDRFSAERPKGSFSTLEIQRTEQGDSAMYLCASSLERSVRGNEQFFGPGTRLTVL.

The V gene is TRBV6-6, the J gene TRBJ2-1; possibly TRBD2 for D (6 bases). V was clipped by 5 bases and J by 2 bases, with 13 bases between them. Germline loops: CDR1 MNHNY, CDR2 SVGAGI (reference sequence). This CDR3 region has 15 residues. The CDR3 reads CASSSGLIPYNEQFF. The CDR3 bases are TGTGCCAGCAGTAGCGGGCTTATCCCCTACAATGAGCAGTTCTTC.

The J gene is TRBJ2-3, the V gene TRBV7-3; perhaps TRBD2 as D (6 bases). V lost 3 bases to trimming and J lost 4 bases, with 17 bases between them. This CDR3 comprises 16 residues. Looked up from germline, CDR1 is SGHTA and CDR2 is FQGTGA. The CDR3 loop reads CASSLEGTGFSDTQYF. CDR3 in DNA: TGTGCCAGCAGCTTGGAGGGAACGGGGTTTTCAGATACGCAGTATTTT.

The rearrangement links TRBV5-4 to TRBJ2-7; D possibly matches TRBD1 or TRBD2 (5 bases each). V shed 2 bases and J shed 5 bases, with 11 bases lying between them. Germline CDR1 is SGHNT and CDR2 is YYREEE (reference sequence). The length of the CDR3 is 13 residues. CDR3 sequence reads: CASSFGAAHEQYF. DNA for the CDR3: TGTGCCAGCAGCTTCGGGGCAGCCCACGAGCAGTACTTC.

The gene calls are TRBV13 and TRBJ1-1, with 7 bases fitting TRBD1. Looked up from germline, CDR1 is PRHDT and CDR2 is FYEKMQ (reference sequence). The CDR3 length is 17 residues. V lost 5 bases to trimming and J lost 0 bases; unmatched junction nucleotides: 12. The CDR3 nucleotides are TGTGCCAGCAGCCCTAGGACAGGCGCCCCAATGAACACTGAAGCTTTCTTT. Translated: CASSPRTGAPMNTEAFF.